This passage covers 5 T cell receptor beta chains from one sample sequenced in a study of blood T cell repertoires in COVID-19. Sequencing was performed with immunoSEQ multiplex PCR; in TCRdb, only in-frame clones are kept and a portion is missing. This sample has 200,000 to 250,000 clones, with roughly nine tenths found just once. The sample consisted of PBMCs or T cells enriched from blood (not recorded which). The origin of the receptors is a woman between 45 and 65 years old in a cohort exposed to, infected with or recovered from COVID-19 (not recorded which).

V and J are TRBV3-1 (or the pseudogene TRBV3-2) and TRBJ2-7; 7 bases are a match to TRBD1. Trimming cost V 4 bases and J 2 bases; bases outside gene matches: 5. The CDR3 sequence is 14 residues long. CDR1 is LGHDT, CDR2 YNNKEL, per germline (reference sequence). The CDR3 spells CASSRGTVPYEQYF. CDR3 DNA: TGTGCCAGCAGCCGGGGGACAGTACCCTACGAGCAGTACTTC.

The gene calls are TRBV19 and TRBJ1-1; no firm D call. The V end was cut by 3 bases, the J end by 4 bases, with 18 bases between. The germline CDR1 and CDR2 sequences are LNHDA and SQIVND (reference sequence). CDR3 length: 16 amino acids. The CDR3 DNA is TGTGCCAGTAGTATCGGAACCACCCTTGGAGGCACTGAAGCTTTCTTT. Protein: CASSIGTTLGGTEAFF. Together with reference TRBV19 and TRBJ1-1, the CDR3 gives the full variable domain: DGGITQSPKYLFRKEGQNVTLSCEQNLNHDAMYWYRQDPGQGLRLIYYSQIVNDFQKGDIAEGYSVSREKKESFPLTVTSAQKNPTAFYLCASSIGTTLGGTEAFFGQGTRLTVV.

The chain has TRBV19 and TRBJ1-1; 10 bases fit TRBD1. CDR3 length equals 13 residues. CDR1 is LNHDA and CDR2 is SQIVND in the germline V gene (reference sequence). The junction had 5 bases not matched to a gene; V was cut back by 9 bases and J by 4 bases. CDR3 amino acids: CASLDRGTTEAFF. The DNA for the CDR3 is TGTGCCAGCCTGGACAGGGGGACCACTGAAGCTTTCTTT. Full variable domain (outside the CDR3, taken from reference TRBV19 and TRBJ1-1): DGGITQSPKYLFRKEGQNVTLSCEQNLNHDAMYWYRQDPGQGLRLIYYSQIVNDFQKGDIAEGYSVSREKKESFPLTVTSAQKNPTAFYLCASLDRGTTEAFFGQGTRLTVV.

The rearrangement uses TRBV20-1 and TRBJ2-7; D ambiguous. V was cut by 6 bases and J by 7 bases, with 10 bases left in between. This CDR3 is 10 amino acids long. Germline assignment: CDR1 DFQATT and CDR2 SNEGSKA (reference sequence). The CDR3 DNA reads TGCAGTGCCCGGCTAGTTGAGCAGTACTTC. The encoded protein is CSARLVEQYF.

The J gene is TRBJ2-5, the V gene TRBV24-1; 11 bases align to TRBD1. The CDR3 consists of 16 residues. V lost 9 bases and J lost 0; bases outside the gene matches: 8. Looked up from germline, CDR1 is KGHDR and CDR2 is SFDVKD. The CDR3 DNA follows: TGTGCCACCTCGCCACCGGGACAGGGGGACCAAGAGACCCAGTACTTC. Translating gives CATSPPGQGDQETQYF.